The clone carrying this TCR beta chain was seen just once. The sample is drawn from a study of blood T cells in healthy people across ages. Using a J-beta primer mix together with a sample-barcoded 5' primer, a second PCR was run for roughly 6 to 12 cycles. In TCRdb, the 5' RACE reads were re-called with MiXCR into one record per CDR3 protein. There are more than 600,000 distinct CDR3 sequences in the sample; approximately 25% occur only once, and under 10% lies in the top ten. The CDR3 totals 12 residues. Germline V gene lookup returns CDR1 MNHEY and CDR2 SVGEGT. V lost 7 bases and J 1 base, leaving 7 bases between the germline ends. The same sample was also used in a study of T cells of mothers and their children.

Sequences were obtained from blood. This sequence joins TRBV6-2 or TRBV6-3 and TRBJ2-5, with D unresolved. This clonotype was sampled from a boy aged 10-17 years in good health. This CDR3 is CASTQVQETQYF. The CDR3 DNA follows: TGTGCCAGCACACAAGTCCAAGAGACCCAGTACTTC.